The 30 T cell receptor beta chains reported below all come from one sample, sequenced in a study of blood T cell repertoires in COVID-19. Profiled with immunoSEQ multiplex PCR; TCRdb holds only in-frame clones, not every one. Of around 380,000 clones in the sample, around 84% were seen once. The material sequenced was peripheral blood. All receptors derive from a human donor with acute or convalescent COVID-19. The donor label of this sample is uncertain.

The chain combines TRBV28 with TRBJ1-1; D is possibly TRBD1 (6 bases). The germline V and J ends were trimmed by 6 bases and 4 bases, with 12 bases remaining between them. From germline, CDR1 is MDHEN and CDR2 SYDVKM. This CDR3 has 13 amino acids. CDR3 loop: CASSVTGTTEAFF. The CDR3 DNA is TGTGCCAGCAGCGTAACAGGGACCACTGAAGCTTTCTTT.

The chain's CDR3 is CASSLEAGPYGYTF. CDR3 sequence (DNA): TGCGCCAGCAGCTTGGAGGCAGGGCCCTATGGCTACACCTTC. The J gene is TRBJ1-2, the V gene TRBV5-1; possible D gene TRBD1, 5 bases. The germline V gene has CDR1 SGHRS and CDR2 YFSETQ. Deletions cut 0 bases from V and 4 bases from J, with 10 bases between. This CDR3 has 14 amino acids.

CDR3: CASSLGQLYEQYF. DNA for the CDR3: TGTGCCAGCTCGTTGGGACAGCTCTACGAGCAGTACTTC. J is TRBJ2-7 and V is TRBV18; 7 bases are a match to TRBD1. Per germline, CDR1 KGHSH and CDR2 LQKENI. V lost 6 bases to trimming and J lost 3 bases; unmatched junction nucleotides: 5. The CDR3 runs 13 residues.

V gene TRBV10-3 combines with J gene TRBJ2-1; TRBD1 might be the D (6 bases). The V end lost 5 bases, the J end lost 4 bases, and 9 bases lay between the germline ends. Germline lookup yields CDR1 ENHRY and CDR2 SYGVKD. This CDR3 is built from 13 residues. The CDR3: CAISWDTYNEQFF. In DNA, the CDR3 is TGTGCCATCAGTTGGGACACGTACAATGAGCAGTTCTTC.

CDR3: CAGEGLNRTSDIGEQYF. Here the CDR3 DNA reads TGTGCCGGGGAGGGACTTAACAGGACATCGGACATCGGCGAGCAGTACTTC. The V and J genes are TRBV24-1 and TRBJ2-7, with 7 bases fitting TRBD2. The ends lost 12 bases at V and 6 bases at J; junction bases unmatched: 25. The germline CDR1 and CDR2 sequences are KGHDR and SFDVKD. CDR3 size: 17 residues.

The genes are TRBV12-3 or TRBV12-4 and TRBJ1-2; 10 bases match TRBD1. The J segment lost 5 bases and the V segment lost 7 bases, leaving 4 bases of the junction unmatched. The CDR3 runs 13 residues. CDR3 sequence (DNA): TGTGCCAGCACGGGACAGGGGTTATATGGCTACACCTTC. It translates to CASTGQGLYGYTF.

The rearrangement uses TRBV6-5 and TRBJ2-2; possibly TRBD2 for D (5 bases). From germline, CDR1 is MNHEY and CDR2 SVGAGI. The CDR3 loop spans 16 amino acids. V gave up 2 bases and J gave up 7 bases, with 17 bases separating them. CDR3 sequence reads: CASSYEAQPAGGELFF. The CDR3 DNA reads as TGTGCCAGCAGTTACGAGGCCCAACCCGCGGGCGGGGAGCTGTTTTTT.

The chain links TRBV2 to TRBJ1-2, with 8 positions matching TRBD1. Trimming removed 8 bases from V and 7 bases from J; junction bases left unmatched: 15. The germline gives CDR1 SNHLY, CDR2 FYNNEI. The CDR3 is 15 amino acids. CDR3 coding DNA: TGTGCCAGCCGAGAAGTTGCAGGGGGCGCGAGTGGCTACACCTTC. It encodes CASREVAGGASGYTF.

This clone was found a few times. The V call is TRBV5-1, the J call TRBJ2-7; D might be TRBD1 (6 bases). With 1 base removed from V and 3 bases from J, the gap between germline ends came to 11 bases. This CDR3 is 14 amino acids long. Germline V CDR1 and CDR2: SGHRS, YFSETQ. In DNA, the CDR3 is TGCGCCAGCAGCTTGCTGACAGGCTTCTACGAGCAGTACTTC. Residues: CASSLLTGFYEQYF.

The CDR3 loop reads CASSSGGQTNTGELFF. The CDR3 DNA follows: TGTGCCAGTAGCTCTGGGGGACAGACGAACACCGGGGAGCTGTTTTTT. J is TRBJ2-2 and V is TRBV19, with 7 bases matching TRBD1. The CDR3 covers 16 residues. Germline V gene sequence: CDR1 LNHDA, CDR2 SQIVND (reference sequence). With 6 bases clipped from V and 0 bases from J, the junction kept 7 bases outside the gene matches.

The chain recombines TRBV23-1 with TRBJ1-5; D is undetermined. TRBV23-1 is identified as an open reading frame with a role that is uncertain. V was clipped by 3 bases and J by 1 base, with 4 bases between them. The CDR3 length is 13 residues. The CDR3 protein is CASSHLSNQPQHF. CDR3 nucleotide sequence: TGCGCCAGCAGTCATCTGAGCAATCAGCCCCAGCATTTT.

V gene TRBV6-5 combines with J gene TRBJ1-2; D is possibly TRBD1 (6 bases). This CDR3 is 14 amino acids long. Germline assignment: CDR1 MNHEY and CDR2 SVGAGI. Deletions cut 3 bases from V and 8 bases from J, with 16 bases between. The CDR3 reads CASSYSGGRGGYTF. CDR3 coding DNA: TGTGCCAGCAGTTATTCCGGGGGGCGCGGAGGCTACACCTTC.

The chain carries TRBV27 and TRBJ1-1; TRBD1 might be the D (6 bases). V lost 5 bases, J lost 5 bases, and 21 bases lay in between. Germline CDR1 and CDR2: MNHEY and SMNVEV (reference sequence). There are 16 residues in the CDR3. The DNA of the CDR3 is TGTGCCAGCAGTCCACCCTTGAGGGGGTACGGGACTGAAGCTTTCTTT. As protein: CASSPPLRGYGTEAFF.

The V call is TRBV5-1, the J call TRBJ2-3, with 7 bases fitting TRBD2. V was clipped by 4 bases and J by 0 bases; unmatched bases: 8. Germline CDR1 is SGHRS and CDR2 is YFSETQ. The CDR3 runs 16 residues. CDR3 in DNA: TGCGCCAGCAGCAAACGTACAGCGGGAAGCACAGATACGCAGTATTTT. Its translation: CASSKRTAGSTDTQYF.

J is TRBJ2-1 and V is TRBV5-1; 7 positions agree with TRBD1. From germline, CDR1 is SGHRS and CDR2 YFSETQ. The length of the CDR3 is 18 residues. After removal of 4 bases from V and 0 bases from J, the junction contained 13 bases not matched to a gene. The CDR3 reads CASSPTGTAYLSYNEQFF. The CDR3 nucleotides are TGCGCCAGCAGCCCAACAGGGACAGCGTACCTCTCCTACAATGAGCAGTTCTTC.

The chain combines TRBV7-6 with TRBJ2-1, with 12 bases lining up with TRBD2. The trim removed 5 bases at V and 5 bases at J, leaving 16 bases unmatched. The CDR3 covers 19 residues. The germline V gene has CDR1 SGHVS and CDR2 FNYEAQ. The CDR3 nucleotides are TGTGCCAGCAGCAGAAGACCCCCCGGGACTAGCGGGCATAACAATGAGCAGTTCTTC. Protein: CASSRRPPGTSGHNNEQFF.

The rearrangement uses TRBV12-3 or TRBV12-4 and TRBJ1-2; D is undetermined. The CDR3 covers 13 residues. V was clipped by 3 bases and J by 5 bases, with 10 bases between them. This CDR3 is CASSLSPEYGYTF. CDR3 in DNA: TGTGCCAGCAGTTTGTCCCCGGAGTATGGCTACACCTTC.

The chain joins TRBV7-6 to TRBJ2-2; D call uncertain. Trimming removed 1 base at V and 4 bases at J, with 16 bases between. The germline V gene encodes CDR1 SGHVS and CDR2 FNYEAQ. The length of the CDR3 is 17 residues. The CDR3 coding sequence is TGTGCCAGCAGCTTAGAGCCGGGTTCTATTCGCACCGGGGAGCTGTTTTTT. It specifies CASSLEPGSIRTGELFF.

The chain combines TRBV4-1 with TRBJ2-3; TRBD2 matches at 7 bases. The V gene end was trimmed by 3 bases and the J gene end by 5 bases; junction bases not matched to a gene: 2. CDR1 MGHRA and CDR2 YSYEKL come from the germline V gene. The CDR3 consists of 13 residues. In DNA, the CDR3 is TGCGCCAGCAGCCAGGCTAGCGGAGATACGCAGTATTTT. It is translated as CASSQASGDTQYF.

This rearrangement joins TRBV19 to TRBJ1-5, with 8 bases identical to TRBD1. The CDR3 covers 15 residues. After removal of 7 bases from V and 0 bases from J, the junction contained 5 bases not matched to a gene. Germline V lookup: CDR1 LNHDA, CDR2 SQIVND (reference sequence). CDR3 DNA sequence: TGTGCCAGTACACCAGGGGGCATTAGCAATCAGCCCCAGCATTTT. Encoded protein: CASTPGGISNQPQHF.

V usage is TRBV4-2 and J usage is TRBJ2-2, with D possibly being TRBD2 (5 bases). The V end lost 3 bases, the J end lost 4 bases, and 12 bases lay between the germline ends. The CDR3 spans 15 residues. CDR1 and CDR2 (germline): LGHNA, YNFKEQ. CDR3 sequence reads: CASSHDGGSTGELFF. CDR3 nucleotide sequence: TGTGCCAGCAGCCATGACGGAGGTAGCACCGGGGAGCTGTTTTTT.

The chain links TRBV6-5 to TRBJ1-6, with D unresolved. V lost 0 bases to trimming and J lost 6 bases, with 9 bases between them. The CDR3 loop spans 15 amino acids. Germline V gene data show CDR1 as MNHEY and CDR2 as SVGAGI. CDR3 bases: TGTGCCAGCAGTTACTCTGTACAGCCTAATTCACCCCTCCACTTT. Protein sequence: CASSYSVQPNSPLHF.

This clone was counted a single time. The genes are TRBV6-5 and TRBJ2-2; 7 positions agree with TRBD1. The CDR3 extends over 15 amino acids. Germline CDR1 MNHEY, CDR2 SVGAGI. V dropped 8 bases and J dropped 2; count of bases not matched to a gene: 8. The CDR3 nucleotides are TGTGCCAGCTTTGCTCGGGACAGAAACACCGGGGAGCTGTTTTTT. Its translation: CASFARDRNTGELFF.

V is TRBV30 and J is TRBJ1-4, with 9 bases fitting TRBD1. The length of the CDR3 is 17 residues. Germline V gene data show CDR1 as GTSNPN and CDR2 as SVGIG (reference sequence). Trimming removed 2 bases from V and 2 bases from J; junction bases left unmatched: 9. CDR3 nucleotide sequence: TGTGCCTGGAGTTTGGGGGGACAGGGCTTTACTAATGAAAAACTGTTTTTT. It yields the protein CAWSLGGQGFTNEKLFF.

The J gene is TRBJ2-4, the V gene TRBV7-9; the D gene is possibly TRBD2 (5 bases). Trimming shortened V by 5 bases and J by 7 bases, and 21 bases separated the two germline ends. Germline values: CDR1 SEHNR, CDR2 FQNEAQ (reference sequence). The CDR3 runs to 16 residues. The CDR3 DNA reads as TGTGCCAGCAGCCCGACCCCTACTCGGGATAGGAACATTCAGTACTTC. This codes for CASSPTPTRDRNIQYF.

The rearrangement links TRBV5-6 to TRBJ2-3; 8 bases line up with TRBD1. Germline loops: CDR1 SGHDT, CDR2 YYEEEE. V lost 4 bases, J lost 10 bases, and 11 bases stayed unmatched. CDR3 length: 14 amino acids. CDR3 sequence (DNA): TGTGCCAGCAGCGTGACAGGGGCGGAGTGGGCGCAGTATTTT. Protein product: CASSVTGAEWAQYF.

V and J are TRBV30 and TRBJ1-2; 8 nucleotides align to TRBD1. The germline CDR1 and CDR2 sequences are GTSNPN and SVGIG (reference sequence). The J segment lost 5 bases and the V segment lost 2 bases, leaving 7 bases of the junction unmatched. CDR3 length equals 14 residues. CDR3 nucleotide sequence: TGTGCCTGGAGTCCAGACAGGGGAGCGTATGGCTACACCTTC. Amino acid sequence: CAWSPDRGAYGYTF. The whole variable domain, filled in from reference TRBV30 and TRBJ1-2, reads SQTIHQWPATLVQPVGSPLSLECTVEGTSNPNLYWYRQAAGRGLQLLFYSVGIGQISSEVPQNLSASRPQDRQFILSSKKLLLSDSGFYLCAWSPDRGAYGYTFGSGTRLTVV.

CDR3 amino acids: CASSPSGLAGANVLTF. The CDR3 nucleotides read TGTGCCAGCAGCCCATCCGGACTTGCTGGGGCCAACGTCCTGACTTTC. This chain uses TRBV7-8 with TRBJ2-6; weak D call: TRBD2 (5 bases). With 5 bases removed from V and 2 bases from J, the gap between germline ends came to 13 bases. CDR3 length: 16 residues. The germline V gene encodes CDR1 SGHVS and CDR2 FQNEAQ.

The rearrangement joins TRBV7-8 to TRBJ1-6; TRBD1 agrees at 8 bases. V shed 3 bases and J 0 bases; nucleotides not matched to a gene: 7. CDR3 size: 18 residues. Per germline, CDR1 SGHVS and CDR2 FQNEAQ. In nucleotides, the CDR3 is TGTGCCAGCAGCTTTCGACAGGGGTCTAGCTCCTATAATTCACCCCTCCACTTT. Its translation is CASSFRQGSSSYNSPLHF. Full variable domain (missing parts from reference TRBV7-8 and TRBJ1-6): GAGVSQSPRYKVAKRGQDVALRCDPISGHVSLFWYQQALGQGPEFLTYFQNEAQLDKSGLPSDRFFAERPEGSVSTLKIQRTQQEDSAVYLCASSFRQGSSSYNSPLHFGNGTRLTVT.

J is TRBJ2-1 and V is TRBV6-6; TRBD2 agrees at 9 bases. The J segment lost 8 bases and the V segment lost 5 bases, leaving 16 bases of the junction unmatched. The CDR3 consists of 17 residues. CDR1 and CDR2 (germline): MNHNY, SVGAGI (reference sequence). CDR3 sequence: CASSRHNWRGGLDEQFF. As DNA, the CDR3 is TGTGCCAGCAGTCGACATAACTGGCGGGGGGGCCTTGATGAGCAGTTCTTC.